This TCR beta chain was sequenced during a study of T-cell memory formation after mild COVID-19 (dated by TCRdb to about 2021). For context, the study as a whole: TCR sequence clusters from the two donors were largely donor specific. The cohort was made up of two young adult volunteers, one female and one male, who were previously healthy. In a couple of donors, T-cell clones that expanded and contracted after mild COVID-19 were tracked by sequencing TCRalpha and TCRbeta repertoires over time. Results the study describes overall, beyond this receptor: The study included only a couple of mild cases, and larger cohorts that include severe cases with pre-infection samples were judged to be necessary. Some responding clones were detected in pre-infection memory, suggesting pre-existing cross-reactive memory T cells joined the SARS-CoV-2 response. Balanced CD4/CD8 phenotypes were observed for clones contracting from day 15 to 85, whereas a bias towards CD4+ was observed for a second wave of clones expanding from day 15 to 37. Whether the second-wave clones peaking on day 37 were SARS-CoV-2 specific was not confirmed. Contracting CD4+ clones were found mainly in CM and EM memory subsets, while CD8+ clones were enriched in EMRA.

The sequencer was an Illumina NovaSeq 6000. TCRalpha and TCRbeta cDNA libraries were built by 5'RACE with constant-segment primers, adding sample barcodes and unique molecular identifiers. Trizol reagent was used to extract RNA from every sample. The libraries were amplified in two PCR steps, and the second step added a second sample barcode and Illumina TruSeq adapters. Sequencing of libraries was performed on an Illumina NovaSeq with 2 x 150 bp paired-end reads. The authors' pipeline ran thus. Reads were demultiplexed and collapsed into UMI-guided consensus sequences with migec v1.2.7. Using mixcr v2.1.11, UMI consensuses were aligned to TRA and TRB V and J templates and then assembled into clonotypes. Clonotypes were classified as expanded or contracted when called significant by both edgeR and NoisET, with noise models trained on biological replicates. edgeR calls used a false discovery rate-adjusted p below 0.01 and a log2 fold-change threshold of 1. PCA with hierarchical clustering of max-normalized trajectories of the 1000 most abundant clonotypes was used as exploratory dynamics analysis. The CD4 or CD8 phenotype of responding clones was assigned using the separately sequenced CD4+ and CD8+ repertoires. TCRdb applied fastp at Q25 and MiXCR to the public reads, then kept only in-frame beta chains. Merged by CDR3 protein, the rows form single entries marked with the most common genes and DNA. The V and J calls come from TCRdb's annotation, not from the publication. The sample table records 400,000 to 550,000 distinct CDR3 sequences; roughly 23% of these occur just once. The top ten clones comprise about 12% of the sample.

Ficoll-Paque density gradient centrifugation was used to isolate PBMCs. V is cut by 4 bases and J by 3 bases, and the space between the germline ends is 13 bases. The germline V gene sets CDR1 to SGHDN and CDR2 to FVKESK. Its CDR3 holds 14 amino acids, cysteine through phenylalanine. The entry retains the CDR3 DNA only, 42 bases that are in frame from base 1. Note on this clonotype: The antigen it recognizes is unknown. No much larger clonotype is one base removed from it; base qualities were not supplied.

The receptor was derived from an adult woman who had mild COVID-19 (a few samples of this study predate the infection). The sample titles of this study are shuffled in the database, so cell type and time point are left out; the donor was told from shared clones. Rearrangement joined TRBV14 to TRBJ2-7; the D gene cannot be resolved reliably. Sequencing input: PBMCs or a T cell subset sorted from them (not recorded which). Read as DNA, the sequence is TGTGCCAGCAGCCCAACCGGGTGGGGCTACGAGCAGTACTTC. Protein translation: CASSPTGWGYEQYF.